This T cell receptor (beta chain) comes out of a study of response to subunit inactivated influenza vaccine. This clonotype came up a few times. Its antigen is undetermined. Study findings and constraints: The study's authors posited that every seasonal influenza vaccination enlists few new T cells.

Trimming removed 7 bases from V and 0 bases from J, with 13 bases in between. Germline assignment: CDR1 SGHAT and CDR2 FQNNGV. This CDR3 comprises 15 residues. Each CDR3 protein is one row after TCRdb ran MiXCR on the RT-PCR reads. The data show about 570,000 distinct CDR3 sequences, roughly 12% seen once. The rearrangement uses TRBV11-2 and TRBJ2-1, with D possibly matching TRBD1 (6 bases). The sequencing used PBMCs from blood, collected on the day of vaccination. The sequence was obtained from a man aged 50-60 years who received an inactivated influenza vaccine. The CDR3 sequence: CASNGQGHSYNEQFF. CDR3 coding DNA: TGTGCCAGCAACGGGCAGGGACACTCCTACAATGAGCAGTTCTTC.